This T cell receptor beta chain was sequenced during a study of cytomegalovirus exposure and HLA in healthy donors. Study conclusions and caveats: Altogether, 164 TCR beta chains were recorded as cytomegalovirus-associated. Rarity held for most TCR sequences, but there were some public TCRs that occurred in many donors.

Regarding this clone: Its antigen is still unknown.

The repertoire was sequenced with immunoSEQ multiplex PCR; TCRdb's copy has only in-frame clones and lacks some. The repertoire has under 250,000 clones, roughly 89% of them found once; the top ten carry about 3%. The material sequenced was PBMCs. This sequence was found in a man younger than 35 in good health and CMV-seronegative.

The CDR3 nucleotides are TGTGCCAGCAGCCGTGGGACAGCTAGCAATCAGCCCCAGCATTTT. Translation: CASSRGTASNQPQHF. V usage is TRBV27 and J usage is TRBJ1-5; 7 bases are shared with TRBD1. Germline trimming cut 6 bases from V and 0 bases from J; bases unmatched to any gene: 5. CDR3 length: 15 amino acids. CDR1 and CDR2 (germline): MNHEY, SMNVEV (reference sequence).